This entry describes one T cell receptor beta chain. This sample was taken from a study of cytomegalovirus exposure and HLA in healthy donors. Trimming cost V 4 bases and J 4 bases; bases outside gene matches: 10. From germline, CDR1 is SGHTA and CDR2 FQGTGA. CDR3 length: 16 residues. Primers: 60 Vbeta forward and 13 Jbeta reverse. Generated by immunoSEQ multiplex PCR, the TCRdb table keeps only in-frame clones and is missing some. Here the sample spans under 200,000 clones, around three quarters being singletons. Sequencing input: PBMCs. This receptor was taken from a woman aged 25 to 39 in good health and CMV-seronegative. The chain links TRBV7-3 to TRBJ2-5, with 9 bases fitting TRBD1. This CDR3 reads CASSSGRQGVRETQYF. The CDR3 DNA sequence: TGTGCCAGCAGCTCCGGAAGACAGGGGGTTAGAGAGACCCAGTACTTC.